This T cell receptor (beta chain) was sequenced in a study of blood T cell repertoires in COVID-19. Here immunoSEQ multiplex PCR was the method, and the copy in TCRdb shows in-frame clones only, minus some. The table has about 200,000 clones, nearly 90% seen once; the top ten hold roughly a sixth. In germline, CDR1 is SNHLY, CDR2 FYNNEI. The trim removed 6 bases at V and 0 bases at J, leaving 2 bases unmatched. This CDR3 has 13 residues. The clonotype comes from a man between 45 and 60 years old with COVID-19, enrolled during active disease. The sequencing input was peripheral blood. The chain has TRBV2 and TRBJ2-7, with 7 bases identical to TRBD2. The CDR3, as DNA: TGTGCCAGCAGGGCGGGAGACTCCTACGAGCAGTACTTC. Amino acid sequence: CASRAGDSYEQYF.